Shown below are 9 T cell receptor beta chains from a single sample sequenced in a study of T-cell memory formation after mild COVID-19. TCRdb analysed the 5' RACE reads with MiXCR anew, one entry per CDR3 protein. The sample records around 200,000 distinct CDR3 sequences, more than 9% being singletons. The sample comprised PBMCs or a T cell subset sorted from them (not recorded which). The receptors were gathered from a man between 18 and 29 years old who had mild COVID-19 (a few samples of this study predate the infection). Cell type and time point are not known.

The CDR3 here is CASSLVGQGAETQYF. The CDR3 bases are TGTGCCAGCAGCTTAGTGGGACAGGGGGCTGAGACCCAGTACTTC. V usage is TRBV7-2 and J usage is TRBJ2-5; 12 bases line up with TRBD1. The CDR3 extends over 15 amino acids. With V trimmed by 1 base and J by 5 bases, 2 bases remained unmatched. The V gene's germline CDR1 is SGHTA and CDR2 FQGNSA. Using reference TRBV7-2 and TRBJ2-5 for the parts outside the CDR3, the full variable domain is GAGVSQSPSNKVTEKGKDVELRCDPISGHTALYWYRQSLGQGLEFLIYFQGNSAPDKSGLPSDRFSAERTGGSVSTLTIQRTQQEDSAVYLCASSLVGQGAETQYFGPGTRLLVL.

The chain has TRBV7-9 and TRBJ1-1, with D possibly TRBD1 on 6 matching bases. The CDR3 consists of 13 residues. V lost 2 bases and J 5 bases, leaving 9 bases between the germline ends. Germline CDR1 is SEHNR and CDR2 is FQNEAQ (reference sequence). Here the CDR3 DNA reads TGTGCCAGCAGCTTAAAGGGGGAGACTGAAGCTTTCTTT. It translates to CASSLKGETEAFF.

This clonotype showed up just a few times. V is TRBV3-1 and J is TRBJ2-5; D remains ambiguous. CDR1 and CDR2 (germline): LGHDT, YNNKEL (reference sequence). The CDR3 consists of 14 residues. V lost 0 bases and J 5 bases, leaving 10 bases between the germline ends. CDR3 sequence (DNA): TGTGCCAGCAGCCAAGAATCAAATGGGGAGACCCAGTACTTC. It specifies CASSQESNGETQYF.

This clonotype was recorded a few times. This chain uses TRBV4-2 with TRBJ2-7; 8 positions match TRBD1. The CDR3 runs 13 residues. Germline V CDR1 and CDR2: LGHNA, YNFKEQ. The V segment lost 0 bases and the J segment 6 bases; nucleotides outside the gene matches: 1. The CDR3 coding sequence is TGTGCCAGCAGCCAAGACAGGGGGCGCGAGCAGTACTTC. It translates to CASSQDRGREQYF.

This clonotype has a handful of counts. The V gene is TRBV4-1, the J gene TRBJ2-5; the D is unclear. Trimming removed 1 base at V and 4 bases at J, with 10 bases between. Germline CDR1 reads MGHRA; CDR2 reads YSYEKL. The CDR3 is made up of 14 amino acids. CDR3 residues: CASSQVPRRETQYF. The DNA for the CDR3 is TGCGCCAGCAGCCAAGTTCCTAGACGAGAGACCCAGTACTTC.

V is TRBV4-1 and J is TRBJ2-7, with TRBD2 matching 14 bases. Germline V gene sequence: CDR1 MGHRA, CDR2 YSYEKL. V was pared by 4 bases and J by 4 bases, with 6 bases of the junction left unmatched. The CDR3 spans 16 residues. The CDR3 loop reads CASSPTSGGASYEQYF. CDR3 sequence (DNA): TGCGCCAGCAGCCCGACTAGCGGGGGGGCCTCATACGAGCAGTACTTC.

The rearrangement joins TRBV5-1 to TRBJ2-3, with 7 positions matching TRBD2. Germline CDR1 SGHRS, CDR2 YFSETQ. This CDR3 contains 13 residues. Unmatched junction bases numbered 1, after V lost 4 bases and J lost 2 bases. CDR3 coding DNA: TGCGCCAGCAGCGGGAGGGTCACAGATACGCAGTATTTT. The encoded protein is CASSGRVTDTQYF.

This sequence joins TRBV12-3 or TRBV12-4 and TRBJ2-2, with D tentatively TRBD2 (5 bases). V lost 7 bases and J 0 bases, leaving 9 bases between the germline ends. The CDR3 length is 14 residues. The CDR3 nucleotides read TGTGCCAGCAAGAGGGAAGCGAACACCGGGGAGCTGTTTTTT. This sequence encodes CASKREANTGELFF.

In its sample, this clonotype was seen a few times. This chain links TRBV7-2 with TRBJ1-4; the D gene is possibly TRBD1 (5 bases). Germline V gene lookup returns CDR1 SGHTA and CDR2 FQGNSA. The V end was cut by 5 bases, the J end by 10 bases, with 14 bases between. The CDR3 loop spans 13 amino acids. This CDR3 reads CASSKTGEGKLFF. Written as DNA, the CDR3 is TGTGCCAGCAGCAAAACGGGGGAAGGAAAACTGTTTTTT.